Reported below is one TCR beta chain. The CDR3 contains 17 residues. V was shortened by 5 bases and J by 7 bases, with 23 bases between the two germline ends. The germline V gene has CDR1 MNHEY and CDR2 SVGEGT. The data belong to a study of human T cells and chemical hapten exposure. Background on the study: Patients additionally received therapeutic doses of diphenylcyclopropenone on the scalp once a week, and this continued throughout the roughly 26-week study. Diagnoses of alopecia areata, totalis or universalis occurred in mostly female patients.

Individual cDNA molecules (in the library) carried attached unique molecular identifiers. TCRdb independently ran MiXCR on the RACE reads; one entry per CDR3 protein. The repertoire holds nearly 85,000 distinct CDR3 sequences, roughly 12% seen once, with 1.5% to 2% in the top ten. The time point: patch test 2, 6 weeks after DPC sensitization. Indicated treatment: therapeutic diphenylcyclopropenone sensitization with weekly scalp DPC. V is TRBV6-2 or TRBV6-3 and J is TRBJ2-2; the D is unclear. The specimen comprised whole blood, sampled in connection with sensitization to the hapten diphenylcyclopropenone (DPC). This receptor was obtained from a man younger than 35 with alopecia areata. Some clones in this sample may be carry-over from other donors' samples. The CDR3, as DNA: TGTGCCAGCAGTCAAGCCCTTATTATAATTGGGGTCGGGGAGCTGTTTTTT. It specifies CASSQALIIIGVGELFF.